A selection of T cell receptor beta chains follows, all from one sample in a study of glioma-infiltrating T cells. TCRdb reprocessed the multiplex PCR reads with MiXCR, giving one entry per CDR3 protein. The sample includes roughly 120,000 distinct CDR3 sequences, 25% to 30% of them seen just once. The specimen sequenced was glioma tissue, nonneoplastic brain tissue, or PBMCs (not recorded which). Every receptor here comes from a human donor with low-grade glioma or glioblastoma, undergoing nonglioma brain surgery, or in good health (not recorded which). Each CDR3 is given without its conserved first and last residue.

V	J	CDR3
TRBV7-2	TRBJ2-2	ASSPTLVAGRAGELF
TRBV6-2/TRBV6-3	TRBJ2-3	ASSSVPPDTQY
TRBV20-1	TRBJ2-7	SASQGNSYEQY
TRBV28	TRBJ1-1	ASSFLGVAENTEAF
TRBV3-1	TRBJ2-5	ASSQAGTYQETQY
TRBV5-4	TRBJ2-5	ASNSGQGVGETQY
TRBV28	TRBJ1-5	ASLLGASNQPQH
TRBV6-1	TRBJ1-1	ASSNLQGAASPLMNTEAF
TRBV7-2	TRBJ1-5	ASSLVNSYSNQPQH
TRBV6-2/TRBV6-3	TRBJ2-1	ASKEVAYNEQF
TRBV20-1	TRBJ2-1	SAPGGQFNEQF
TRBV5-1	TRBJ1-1	ASSPLDGARAF
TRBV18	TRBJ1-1	ASSPGQANTEAF
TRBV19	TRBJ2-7	ASRTGTSSYEQY
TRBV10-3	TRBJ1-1	AISESAPPEAF
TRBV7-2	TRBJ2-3	ASSSPWASGSRDTQY
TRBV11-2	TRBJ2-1	ASSRTRSAYNEQF
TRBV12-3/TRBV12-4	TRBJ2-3	ASSFQGSTDTQY
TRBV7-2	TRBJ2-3	ASSLAGGPTDTQY
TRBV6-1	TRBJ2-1	ASRAVLNGQL
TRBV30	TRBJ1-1	AWSDGGWAEAF
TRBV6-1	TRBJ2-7	ASSYYLTGAGEQY
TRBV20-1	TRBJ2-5	SGIGRGHGEIQY
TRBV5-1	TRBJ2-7	ASSFERADRYEQY
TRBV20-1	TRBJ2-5	SAPVAGAKTQY
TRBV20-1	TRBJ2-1	SARDYRGHEQF